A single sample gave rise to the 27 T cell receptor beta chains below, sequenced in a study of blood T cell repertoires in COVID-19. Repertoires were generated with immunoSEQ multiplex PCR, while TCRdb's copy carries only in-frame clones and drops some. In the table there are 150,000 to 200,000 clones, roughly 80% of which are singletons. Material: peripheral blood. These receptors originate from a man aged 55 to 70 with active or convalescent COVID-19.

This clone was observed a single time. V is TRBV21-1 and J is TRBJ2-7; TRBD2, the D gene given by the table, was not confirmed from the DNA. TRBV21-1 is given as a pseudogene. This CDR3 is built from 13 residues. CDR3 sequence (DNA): TGTGCCAGCACGGGTCGGGGTTCCCACGAGCAGTACTTC. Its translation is CASTGRGSHEQYF.

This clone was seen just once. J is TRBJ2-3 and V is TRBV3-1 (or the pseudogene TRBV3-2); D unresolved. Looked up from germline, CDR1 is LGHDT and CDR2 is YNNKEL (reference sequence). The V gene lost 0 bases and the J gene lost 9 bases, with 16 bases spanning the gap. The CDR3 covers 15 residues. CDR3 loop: CASSQDAPEVTTQYF. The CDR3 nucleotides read TGTGCCAGCAGCCAAGACGCCCCTGAGGTCACCACGCAGTATTTT.

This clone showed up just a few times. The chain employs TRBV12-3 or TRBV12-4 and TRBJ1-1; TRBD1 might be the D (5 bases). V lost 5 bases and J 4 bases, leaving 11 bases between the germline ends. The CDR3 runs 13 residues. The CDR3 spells CASSKTRGTEAFF. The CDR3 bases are TGTGCCAGCAGTAAGACAAGGGGCACTGAAGCTTTCTTT.

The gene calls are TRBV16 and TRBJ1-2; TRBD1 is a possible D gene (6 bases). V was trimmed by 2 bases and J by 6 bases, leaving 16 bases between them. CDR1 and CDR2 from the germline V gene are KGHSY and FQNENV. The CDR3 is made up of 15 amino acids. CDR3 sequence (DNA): TGTGCCAGCAGCCAAGGTGGGGCTACAGGGAATGGCTACACCTTC. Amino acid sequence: CASSQGGATGNGYTF.

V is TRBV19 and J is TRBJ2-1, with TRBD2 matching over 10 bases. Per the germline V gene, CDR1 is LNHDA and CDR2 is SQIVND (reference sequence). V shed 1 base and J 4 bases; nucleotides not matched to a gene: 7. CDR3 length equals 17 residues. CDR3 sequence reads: CASSIGASGSRYNEQFF. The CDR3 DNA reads TGTGCCAGTAGTATAGGGGCTAGCGGGAGTAGGTACAATGAGCAGTTCTTC.

The CDR3 nucleotides read TGTGCCAGCAGCTTTATAGCGGTGCTGCAAGAGACCCAGTACTTC. Its translation: CASSFIAVLQETQYF. The gene calls are TRBV7-8 and TRBJ2-5; a weak D match, TRBD2 (6 bases). Germline assignment: CDR1 SGHVS and CDR2 FQNEAQ. The V end was cut by 3 bases, the J end by 2 bases, with 13 bases between. The CDR3 is 15 residues long.

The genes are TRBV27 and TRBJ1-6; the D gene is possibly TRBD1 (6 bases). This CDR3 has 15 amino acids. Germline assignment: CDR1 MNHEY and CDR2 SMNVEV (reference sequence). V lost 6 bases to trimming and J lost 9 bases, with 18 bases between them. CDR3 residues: CASSYLQGMGSPLHF. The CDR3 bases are TGTGCCAGCAGCTACCTACAGGGCATGGGTTCACCCCTCCACTTT.

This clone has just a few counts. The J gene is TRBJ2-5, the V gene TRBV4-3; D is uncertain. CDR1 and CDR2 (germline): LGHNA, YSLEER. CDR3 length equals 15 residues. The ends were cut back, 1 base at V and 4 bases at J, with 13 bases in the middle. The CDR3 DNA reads TGCGCCAGCAGCCAAGTTAGTGCGGTAGGAGAGACCCAGTACTTC. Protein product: CASSQVSAVGETQYF.

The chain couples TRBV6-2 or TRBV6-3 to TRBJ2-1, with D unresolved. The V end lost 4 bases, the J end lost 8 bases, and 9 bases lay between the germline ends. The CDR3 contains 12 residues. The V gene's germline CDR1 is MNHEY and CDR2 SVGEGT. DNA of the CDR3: TGTGCCAGCAGTTTGCTAGTAGATGAGCAGTTCTTC. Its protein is CASSLLVDEQFF.

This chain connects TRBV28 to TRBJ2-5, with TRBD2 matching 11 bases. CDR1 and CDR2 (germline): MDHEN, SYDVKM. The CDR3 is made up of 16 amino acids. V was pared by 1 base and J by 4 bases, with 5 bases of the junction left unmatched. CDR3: CASSLFSGRALETQYF. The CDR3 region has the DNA TGTGCCAGCAGTTTATTTAGCGGGAGGGCCCTAGAGACCCAGTACTTC.

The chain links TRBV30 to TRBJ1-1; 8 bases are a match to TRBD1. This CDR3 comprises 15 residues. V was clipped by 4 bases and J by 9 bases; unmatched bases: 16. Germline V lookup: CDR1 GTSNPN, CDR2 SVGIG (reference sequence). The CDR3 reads CAWIWQGAFGGKAFF. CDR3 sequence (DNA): TGTGCCTGGATCTGGCAGGGGGCGTTTGGTGGTAAAGCTTTCTTT. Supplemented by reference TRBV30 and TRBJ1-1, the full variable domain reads SQTIHQWPATLVQPVGSPLSLECTVEGTSNPNLYWYRQAAGRGLQLLFYSVGIGQISSEVPQNLSASRPQDRQFILSSKKLLLSDSGFYLCAWIWQGAFGGKAFFGQGTRLTVV.

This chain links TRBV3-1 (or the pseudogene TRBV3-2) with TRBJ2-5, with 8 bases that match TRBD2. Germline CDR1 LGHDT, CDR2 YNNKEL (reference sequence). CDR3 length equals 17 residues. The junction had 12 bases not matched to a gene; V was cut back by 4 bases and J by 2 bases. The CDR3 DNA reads TGTGCCAGCAGCCTCAGGGTAGGCGGGAGGAAACAAGAGACCCAGTACTTC. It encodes CASSLRVGGRKQETQYF.

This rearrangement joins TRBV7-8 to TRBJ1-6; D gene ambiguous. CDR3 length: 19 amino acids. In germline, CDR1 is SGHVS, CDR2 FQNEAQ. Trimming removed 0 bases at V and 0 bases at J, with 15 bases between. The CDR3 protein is CASSLAKTPVSSYNSPLHF. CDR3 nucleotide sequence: TGTGCCAGCAGCTTAGCGAAGACTCCCGTGAGCTCCTATAATTCACCCCTCCACTTT.

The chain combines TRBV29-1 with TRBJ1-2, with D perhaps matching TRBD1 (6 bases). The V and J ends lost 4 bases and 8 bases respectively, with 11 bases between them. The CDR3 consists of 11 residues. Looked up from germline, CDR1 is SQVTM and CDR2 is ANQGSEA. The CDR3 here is CSVGGGRGYTF. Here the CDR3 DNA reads TGCAGCGTTGGCGGGGGCCGGGGCTACACCTTC.

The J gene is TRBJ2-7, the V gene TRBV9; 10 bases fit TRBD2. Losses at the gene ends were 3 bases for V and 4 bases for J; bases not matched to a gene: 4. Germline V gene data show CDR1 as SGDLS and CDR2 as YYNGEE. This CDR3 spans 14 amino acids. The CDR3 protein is CASSGGLAAYEQYF. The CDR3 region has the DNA TGTGCCAGCAGCGGCGGACTAGCGGCTTACGAGCAGTACTTC. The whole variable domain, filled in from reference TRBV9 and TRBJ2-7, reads DSGVTQTPKHLITATGQRVTLRCSPRSGDLSVYWYQQSLDQGLQFLIQYYNGEERAKGNILERFSAQQFPDLHSELNLSSLELGDSALYFCASSGGLAAYEQYFGPGTRLTVT.

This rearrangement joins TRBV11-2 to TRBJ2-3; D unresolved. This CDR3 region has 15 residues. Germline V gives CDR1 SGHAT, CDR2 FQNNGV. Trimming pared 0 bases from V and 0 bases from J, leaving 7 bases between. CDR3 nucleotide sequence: TGTGCCAGCAGCTTAGAGGCGGTTAGCACAGATACGCAGTATTTT. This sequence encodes CASSLEAVSTDTQYF.

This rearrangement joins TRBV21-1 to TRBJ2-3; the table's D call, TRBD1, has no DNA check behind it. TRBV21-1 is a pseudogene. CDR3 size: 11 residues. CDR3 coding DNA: TGTGCCAGCGTGGGGCGAGATACGCAGTATTTT. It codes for CASVGRDTQYF.

CDR3 DNA: TGTGCCACCAGCCAACGACAGGGGGCGAACACTGAAGCTTTCTTT. Translation gives CATSQRQGANTEAFF. V gene TRBV15 combines with J gene TRBJ1-1; TRBD1 aligns across 10 bases. In germline, CDR1 is LNHNV, CDR2 YYDKDF (reference sequence). The CDR3 loop spans 15 amino acids. The V and J ends lost 5 bases and 1 base, in that order; junction bases with no gene match: 4.

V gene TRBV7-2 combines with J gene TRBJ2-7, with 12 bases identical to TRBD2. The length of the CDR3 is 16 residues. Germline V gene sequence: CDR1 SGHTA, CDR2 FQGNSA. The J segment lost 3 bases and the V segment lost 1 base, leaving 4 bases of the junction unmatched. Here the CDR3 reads CASSLGSSGRVYEQYF. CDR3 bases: TGTGCCAGCAGCTTAGGCTCTAGCGGGAGGGTCTACGAGCAGTACTTC. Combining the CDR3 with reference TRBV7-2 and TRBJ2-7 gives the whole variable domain GAGVSQSPSNKVTEKGKDVELRCDPISGHTALYWYRQSLGQGLEFLIYFQGNSAPDKSGLPSDRFSAERTGGSVSTLTIQRTQQEDSAVYLCASSLGSSGRVYEQYFGPGTRLTVT.

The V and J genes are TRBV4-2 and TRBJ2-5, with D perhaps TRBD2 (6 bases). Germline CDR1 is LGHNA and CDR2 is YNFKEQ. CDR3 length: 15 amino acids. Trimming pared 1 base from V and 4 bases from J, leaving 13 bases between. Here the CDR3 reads CASSQGGTGGETQYF. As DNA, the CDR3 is TGTGCCAGCAGCCAAGGCGGGACCGGCGGAGAGACCCAGTACTTC.

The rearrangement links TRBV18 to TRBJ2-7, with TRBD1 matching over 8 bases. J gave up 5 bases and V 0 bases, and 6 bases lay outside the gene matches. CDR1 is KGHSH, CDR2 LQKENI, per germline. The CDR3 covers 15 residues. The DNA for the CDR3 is TGTGCCAGCTCACCACCTATTGCAGGGGGCCACGAGCAGTACTTC. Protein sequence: CASSPPIAGGHEQYF.

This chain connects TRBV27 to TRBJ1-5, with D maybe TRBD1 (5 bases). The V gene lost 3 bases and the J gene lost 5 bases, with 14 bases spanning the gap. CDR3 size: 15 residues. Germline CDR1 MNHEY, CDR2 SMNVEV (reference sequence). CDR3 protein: CASSFGTGGDQPQHF. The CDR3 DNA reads TGTGCCAGCAGTTTCGGGACTGGCGGGGATCAGCCCCAGCATTTT.

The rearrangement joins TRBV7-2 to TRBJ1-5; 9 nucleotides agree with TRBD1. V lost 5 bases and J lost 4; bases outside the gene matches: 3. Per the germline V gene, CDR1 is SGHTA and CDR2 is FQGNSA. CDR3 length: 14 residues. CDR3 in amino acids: CASSPGQGNQPQHF. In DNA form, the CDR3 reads TGTGCCAGCAGCCCGGGACAGGGTAATCAGCCCCAGCATTTT.

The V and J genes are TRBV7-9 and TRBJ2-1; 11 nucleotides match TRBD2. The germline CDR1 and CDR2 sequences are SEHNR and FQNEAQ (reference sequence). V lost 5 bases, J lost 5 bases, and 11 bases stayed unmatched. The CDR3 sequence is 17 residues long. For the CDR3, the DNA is TGTGCCAGCAGCCTTACCCCGGGACTAGCGGAGGACAATGAGCAGTTCTTC. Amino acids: CASSLTPGLAEDNEQFF.

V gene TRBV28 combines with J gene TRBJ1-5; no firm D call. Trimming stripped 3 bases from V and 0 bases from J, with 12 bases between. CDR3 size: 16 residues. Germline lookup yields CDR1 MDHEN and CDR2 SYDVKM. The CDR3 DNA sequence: TGTGCCAGCAGTTTCCCCAGTCCCAATAGCAATCAGCCCCAGCATTTT. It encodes CASSFPSPNSNQPQHF.

In DNA form, the CDR3 reads TGTGCCAGCAGCCCCAGGACTAGCGGGGTAAACACCGGGGAGCTGTTTTTT. The encoded protein is CASSPRTSGVNTGELFF. The V and J genes are TRBV7-2 and TRBJ2-2, with 12 bases matching TRBD2. This CDR3 region has 17 residues. J lost 2 bases, V lost 5 bases, and 6 bases had no gene match. From germline, CDR1 is SGHTA and CDR2 FQGNSA.

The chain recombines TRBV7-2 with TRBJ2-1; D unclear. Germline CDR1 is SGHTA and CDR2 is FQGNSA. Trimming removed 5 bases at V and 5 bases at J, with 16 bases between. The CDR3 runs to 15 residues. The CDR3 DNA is TGTGCCAGCAGCCCCCCGGCGGCCGCAAACAATGAGCAGTTCTTC. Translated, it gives CASSPPAAANNEQFF.